The TCR beta chain under discussion was sequenced for a study of cytomegalovirus exposure and HLA in healthy donors. The PCR was carried out with 60 Vbeta primers and 13 Jbeta primers. TCRdb's table, derived via immunoSEQ multiplex PCR, lists solely in-frame clones and lacks some. Of under 300,000 clones listed, about 75% were seen once; the top ten hold about 2.2%. Per the germline V gene, CDR1 is DFQATT and CDR2 is SNEGSKA (reference sequence). Trimming took 4 bases from V and 6 from J, leaving 7 bases between them. The CDR3 extends over 10 amino acids. The receptor comes from a female donor in good health and CMV-seronegative. The chain joins TRBV20-1 to TRBJ2-7; D gene unclear. The specimen sequenced was PBMCs. CDR3 nucleotides: TGCAGTGCTACATCAGGCGAGCAGTACTTC. It is translated as CSATSGEQYF.